This T cell receptor (beta chain) was identified in a study of T cell changes during pregnancy in multiple sclerosis. The V segment lost 7 bases and the J segment 8 bases; nucleotides outside the gene matches: 6. The CDR3 has 13 residues. CDR1 and CDR2 from the germline V gene are ENHRY and SYGVKD. Profiled with immunoSEQ multiplex PCR; TCRdb holds only in-frame clones, not every one. The sample shows around 60,000 clones, more than 80% of them seen only once. The starting material was CD4+ T cells from peripheral blood mononuclear cells, obtained after pregnancy. The chain recombines TRBV10-3 with TRBJ1-2; 11 bases fit TRBD1. The TCR originated in a female donor in good health, enrolled as a control in a pregnancy study. The CDR3 nucleotides read TGTGCCATCACGGAGGGACAGGGGGTCGGCTACACCTTC. Amino acids: CAITEGQGVGYTF.